This T cell receptor (beta chain) was obtained from a study of T cell clones after liver transplantation. At the level of the study: Post-transplant blood was tracked for graft-donor-reactive T cell clones identified in a pre-transplant mixed lymphocyte reaction. Tolerance: complete withdrawal held at least one year, liver enzymes staying within twice normal. Three of the eight recipients were HCV-positive; the rest had non-autoimmune, non-viral transplant indications. As an antigen-independent comparator, third-party-reactive TCRbeta sequences came from pre-transplant mixed lymphocyte reactions.

This clone has only a few counts. The CDR3 totals 15 residues. The V segment lost 4 bases and the J segment 6 bases; nucleotides outside the gene matches: 13. CDR1 SGHRS and CDR2 YFSETQ come from the germline V gene. The method was immunoSEQ multiplex PCR; TCRdb's version includes in-frame clones alone and lacks a portion of them. The sample holds roughly 70,000 clones; roughly 90% are singletons and the top ten take less than 3.5%. This sequence originates from a human donor who received a liver transplant. V is TRBV5-1 and J is TRBJ2-7; 7 positions agree with TRBD1. This sample comprised CD4+ T cells from blood, obtained before liver transplant. The CDR3 region is CASSVLETGSSEQYF. The CDR3 nucleotides are TGCGCCAGCAGCGTGCTTGAGACAGGGTCTAGCGAGCAGTACTTC.